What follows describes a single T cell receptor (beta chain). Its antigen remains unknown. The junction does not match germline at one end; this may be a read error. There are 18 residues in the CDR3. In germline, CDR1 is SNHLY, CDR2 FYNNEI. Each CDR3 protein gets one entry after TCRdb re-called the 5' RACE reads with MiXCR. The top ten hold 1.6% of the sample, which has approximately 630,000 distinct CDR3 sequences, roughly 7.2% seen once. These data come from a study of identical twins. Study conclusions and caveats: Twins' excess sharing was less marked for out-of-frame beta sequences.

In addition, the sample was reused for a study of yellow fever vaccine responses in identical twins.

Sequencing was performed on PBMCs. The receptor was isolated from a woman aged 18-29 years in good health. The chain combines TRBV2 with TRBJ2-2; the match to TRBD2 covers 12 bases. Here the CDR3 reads CTSSLRLAGGRITGELFF. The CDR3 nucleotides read TGTACCAGCAGTTTACGCCTAGCGGGGGGGCGGATCACCGGGGAGCTGTTTTTT.